Shown below are 25 T cell receptor beta chains from a single sample sequenced in a study of blood T cell repertoires in COVID-19. Here immunoSEQ multiplex PCR was the method, and the copy in TCRdb shows in-frame clones only, minus some. Of fewer than 200,000 clones in the sample, around four fifths were seen once. The sample was PBMCs or T cells enriched from blood (not recorded which). The source is a woman aged 50 to 60 who had recovered from COVID-19.

About this clone: Compared with germline, one end of the junction differs, possibly owing to a read error. This chain uses TRBV15 with TRBJ2-1; D is undetermined. The length of the CDR3 is 15 residues. Germline assignment: CDR1 LNHNV and CDR2 YYDKDF (reference sequence). CDR3 bases: TGTGCCACCGGCAGAGGCGCGGCTTGGAGTACGACGCAGTTCTTC. Protein sequence: CATGRGAAWSTTQFF.

Ten or more counts support this clone. V gene TRBV24-1 combines with J gene TRBJ2-7, with 9 bases lining up with TRBD1. There are 13 residues in the CDR3. Germline-derived CDR1 and CDR2 are KGHDR and SFDVKD. The ends lost 8 bases at V and 3 bases at J; junction bases unmatched: 4. The CDR3 region is CATTRGQGYEQYV. The CDR3 nucleotides are TGTGCCACCACCCGGGGACAGGGCTACGAGCAGTACGTC.

In DNA, the CDR3 is TGTGCCAGCACTCCCTCCACAGGGAGCAATCAGCCCCAGCATTTT. Translating it yields CASTPSTGSNQPQHF. The chain employs TRBV6-5 and TRBJ1-5; weak D call: TRBD1 (6 bases). The CDR3 is 15 amino acids. Germline V gives CDR1 MNHEY, CDR2 SVGAGI. V dropped 7 bases and J dropped 1 base, with 14 bases sitting between them.

This chain uses TRBV5-1 with TRBJ1-5; D call uncertain. The V gene lost 1 base and the J gene lost 8 bases, with 10 bases spanning the gap. Germline V gene lookup returns CDR1 SGHRS and CDR2 YFSETQ. The CDR3 covers 13 residues. The CDR3 protein is CASSLSSEEPQHF. CDR3 in DNA: TGCGCCAGCAGCTTGAGTTCCGAGGAGCCCCAGCATTTT.

The genes are TRBV27 and TRBJ2-2, with 9 bases fitting TRBD1. V lost 2 bases to trimming and J lost 4 bases; unmatched junction nucleotides: 17. The length of the CDR3 is 20 residues. Germline values: CDR1 MNHEY, CDR2 SMNVEV (reference sequence). In nucleotides, the CDR3 is TGTGCCAGCAGTTTAAAGGTCCTTTTTTGGGACAGGGAAACCACCGGGGAGCTGTTTTTT. Translating it yields CASSLKVLFWDRETTGELFF.

The chain employs TRBV11-3 and TRBJ1-2; D is uncertain. The CDR3 has 13 residues. The V gene lost 2 bases and the J gene lost 7 bases, with 11 bases spanning the gap. Per the germline V gene, CDR1 is SGHNT and CDR2 is YENEEA. The CDR3 DNA follows: TGTGCCAGCAGCTTATCAGGCTCTGGTGGCTACACCTTC. Translated: CASSLSGSGGYTF. The full variable domain, with the rest looked up from reference TRBV11-3 and TRBJ1-2, is EAGVVQSPRYKIIEKKQPVAFWCNPISGHNTLYWYLQNLGQGPELLIRYENEEAVDDSQLPKDRFSAERLKGVDSTLKIQPAELGDSAVYLCASSLSGSGGYTFGSGTRLTVV.

The rearrangement links TRBV19 to TRBJ1-4; no clear D. Trimming shortened V by 10 bases and J by 0 bases, and 12 bases separated the two germline ends. The CDR3 sequence is 14 residues long. Germline values: CDR1 LNHDA, CDR2 SQIVND (reference sequence). The CDR3 sequence is CATRRGTTNEKLFF. CDR3 bases: TGTGCCACCCGACGGGGTACAACTAATGAAAAACTGTTTTTT. The full variable domain, with the rest looked up from reference TRBV19 and TRBJ1-4, is DGGITQSPKYLFRKEGQNVTLSCEQNLNHDAMYWYRQDPGQGLRLIYYSQIVNDFQKGDIAEGYSVSREKKESFPLTVTSAQKNPTAFYLCATRRGTTNEKLFFGSGTQLSVL.

The sample holds one count of this clone. This sequence joins TRBV19 and TRBJ1-1, with TRBD1 identical over 7 bases. The germline V gene has CDR1 LNHDA and CDR2 SQIVND (reference sequence). This CDR3 is built from 14 residues. V shed 5 bases and J 0 bases; nucleotides not matched to a gene: 3. The CDR3 DNA sequence: TGTGCCAGTAGTCAACAGGGGCTGAACACTGAAGCTTTCTTT. It encodes CASSQQGLNTEAFF.

The chain employs TRBV4-1 and TRBJ1-1; 10 bases agree with TRBD1. Per the germline V gene, CDR1 is MGHRA and CDR2 is YSYEKL. The V and J ends lost 1 base and 10 bases, in that order; junction bases with no gene match: 6. The CDR3 is 14 residues long. The CDR3 reads CASSQVGQGNLAFF. As DNA, the CDR3 is TGCGCCAGCAGCCAAGTGGGACAGGGGAATTTAGCTTTCTTT.

This sequence joins TRBV5-8 and TRBJ1-2; D is ambiguous. There are 15 residues in the CDR3. V was cut by 0 bases and J by 1 base, with 10 bases left in between. The germline CDR1 and CDR2 sequences are SGHTS and YDEGEE. CDR3 coding DNA: TGTGCCAGCAGCTTGGCCGGCGGAATTAACTATGGCTACACCTTC. It translates to CASSLAGGINYGYTF.

V gene TRBV18 combines with J gene TRBJ1-4, with 7 bases matching TRBD1. This CDR3 has 15 residues. V gave up 3 bases and J gave up 7 bases; unmatched junction bases: 8. Germline V gives CDR1 KGHSH, CDR2 LQKENI. The CDR3 here is CASSPQQGKGEKLFF. CDR3 nucleotides: TGTGCCAGCTCACCGCAACAGGGGAAGGGTGAAAAACTGTTTTTT. Together with reference TRBV18 and TRBJ1-4, the CDR3 gives the full variable domain: NAGVMQNPRHLVRRRGQEARLRCSPMKGHSHVYWYRQLPEEGLKFMVYLQKENIIDESGMPKERFSAEFPKEGPSILRIQQVVRGDSAAYFCASSPQQGKGEKLFFGSGTQLSVL.

The chain employs TRBV5-6 and TRBJ1-2, with D perhaps TRBD1 (6 bases). From germline, CDR1 is SGHDT and CDR2 YYEEEE. CDR3 size: 11 residues. The germline V and J ends were trimmed by 7 bases and 8 bases, with 12 bases remaining between them. The CDR3 coding sequence is TGTGCCAGCCGATACAGGGCGGGCTACACCTTC. It is translated as CASRYRAGYTF.

The V and J genes are TRBV29-1 and TRBJ1-2, with D possibly matching TRBD1 (5 bases). Germline V gives CDR1 SQVTM, CDR2 ANQGSEA. This CDR3 has 11 amino acids. The CDR3 region has the DNA TGCATCATCTGGGGGGACTATGGCTACACCTTC. Residues: CIIWGDYGYTF. Combining the CDR3 with reference TRBV29-1 and TRBJ1-2 gives the whole variable domain SAVISQKPSRDICQRGTSLTIQCQVDSQVTMMFWYRQQPGQSLTLIATANQGSEATYESGFVIDKFPISRPNLTFSTLTVSNMSPEDSSIYLCIIWGDYGYTFGSGTRLTVV.

V gene TRBV4-3 combines with J gene TRBJ2-3; 7 nucleotides line up with TRBD2. Losses at the gene ends were 2 bases for V and 7 bases for J; bases not matched to a gene: 6. The V gene's germline CDR1 is LGHNA and CDR2 YSLEER. The CDR3 is made up of 14 amino acids. For the CDR3, the DNA is TGCGCCAGCAGCCAAAACCCCGGGACTAATACGCAGTATTTT. Translated: CASSQNPGTNTQYF.

On this clone: Additional DNA sequences in this sample encode the identical CDR3. CDR3 protein: CASRRTSTDTQYF. Here the CDR3 DNA reads TGTGCCAGCAGGAGGACTTCGACAGATACGCAGTATTTT. The rearrangement joins TRBV12-3 or TRBV12-4 to TRBJ2-3, with D perhaps matching TRBD2 (5 bases). Trimming took 6 bases from V and 3 from J, leaving 10 bases between them. The CDR3 runs to 13 residues.

This sequence joins TRBV9 and TRBJ1-3; D is ambiguous. From germline, CDR1 is SGDLS and CDR2 YYNGEE. Trimming cost V 3 bases and J 4 bases, with 17 bases left between them. CDR3 length: 16 residues. The CDR3 loop is CASSEQAGTRGNTIYF. The CDR3 nucleotides read TGTGCCAGCAGCGAGCAGGCGGGTACGAGAGGAAACACCATATATTTT.

Only one count was recorded for this clone. V and J are TRBV4-3 and TRBJ1-6, with 8 bases lining up with TRBD1. The V segment lost 2 bases and the J segment 2 bases; nucleotides outside the gene matches: 11. Germline V lookup: CDR1 LGHNA, CDR2 YSLEER. The CDR3 covers 19 residues. DNA of the CDR3: TGCGCCAGCAGCCAACTTGGACAGGGTCCCGAGGCCTATAATTCACCCCTCCACTTT. Amino acid sequence: CASSQLGQGPEAYNSPLHF.

This rearrangement joins TRBV18 to TRBJ1-1, with 10 bases aligning to TRBD1. J gave up 3 bases and V 3 bases, and 7 bases lay outside the gene matches. This CDR3 comprises 16 residues. The V gene's germline CDR1 is KGHSH and CDR2 LQKENI. The CDR3 DNA sequence: TGTGCCAGCTCACCCCTCCGCGGACAGGGGGACACTGAAGCTTTCTTT. Its protein product is CASSPLRGQGDTEAFF. The entire variable domain, with the rest obtained from reference TRBV18 and TRBJ1-1, is as follows: NAGVMQNPRHLVRRRGQEARLRCSPMKGHSHVYWYRQLPEEGLKFMVYLQKENIIDESGMPKERFSAEFPKEGPSILRIQQVVRGDSAAYFCASSPLRGQGDTEAFFGQGTRLTVV.

The CDR3 DNA sequence: TGTGCCAGCAGCCTCCTGAGCGGGGGGGCTTTTACGGGCGGGGAGCTGTTTTTT. Amino acids: CASSLLSGGAFTGGELFF. This chain connects TRBV3-1 (or the pseudogene TRBV3-2) to TRBJ2-2, with 10 bases lining up with TRBD2. The V gene's germline CDR1 is LGHDT and CDR2 YNNKEL (reference sequence). Trimming took 4 bases from V and 7 from J; bases not matched to a gene: 15. The CDR3 is made up of 18 amino acids.

V gene TRBV4-2 combines with J gene TRBJ1-6; 7 bases align to TRBD1. The junction had 12 bases not matched to a gene; V was cut back by 0 bases and J by 7 bases. Germline CDR1 and CDR2: LGHNA and YNFKEQ. The CDR3 contains 18 residues. CDR3 loop: CASSQDRRRGITNSPLHF. The CDR3 bases are TGTGCCAGCAGCCAAGATCGCCGCAGGGGGATTACGAATTCACCCCTCCACTTT.

The chain carries TRBV11-2 and TRBJ2-5; 9 nucleotides agree with TRBD1. V gave up 4 bases and J gave up 5 bases; unmatched junction bases: 11. Germline V lookup: CDR1 SGHAT, CDR2 FQNNGV. The CDR3 has 16 amino acids. CDR3 protein: CASSSDYTGGTETQYF. As DNA, the CDR3 is TGTGCCAGCAGCTCGGATTATACAGGGGGCACGGAGACCCAGTACTTC.

The chain combines TRBV7-2 with TRBJ2-1; 9 bases align to TRBD1. Germline V CDR1 and CDR2: SGHTA, FQGNSA. V was pared by 5 bases and J by 3 bases, with 5 bases of the junction left unmatched. The CDR3 sequence is 15 residues long. CDR3: CASSIPGQGYNEQFF. CDR3 DNA: TGTGCCAGCAGCATCCCGGGACAGGGCTACAATGAGCAGTTCTTC. The full variable domain, with the rest looked up from reference TRBV7-2 and TRBJ2-1, is GAGVSQSPSNKVTEKGKDVELRCDPISGHTALYWYRQSLGQGLEFLIYFQGNSAPDKSGLPSDRFSAERTGGSVSTLTIQRTQQEDSAVYLCASSIPGQGYNEQFFGPGTRLTVL.

V usage is TRBV6-5 and J usage is TRBJ2-5; D call uncertain. Germline CDR1 and CDR2: MNHEY and SVGAGI. Trimming removed 7 bases from V and 7 bases from J, with 16 bases in between. There are 13 residues in the CDR3. The chain's CDR3 is CASTPDSVGTQYF. The CDR3 DNA sequence: TGTGCCAGCACCCCAGACTCCGTAGGGACCCAGTACTTC.

This clone came up once. The rearrangement joins TRBV7-8 to TRBJ2-1; TRBD2 matches at 12 bases. Trimming removed 8 bases from V and 9 bases from J; junction bases left unmatched: 11. This CDR3 has 15 residues. Germline loops: CDR1 SGHVS, CDR2 FQNEAQ. The CDR3 nucleotides are TGTGCCAGCGCGGTGTCTAGCGGGAGGGCAACTGAGCAGTTCTTC. This translates into CASAVSSGRATEQFF.

V gene TRBV23-1 combines with J gene TRBJ2-7; 7 nucleotides line up with TRBD2. TRBV23-1 is known as an ORF, though its function is uncertain. Germline trimming cut 3 bases from V and 4 bases from J; bases unmatched to any gene: 3. The CDR3 is 13 amino acids. CDR3 in DNA: TGCGCCAGCAGTCATGGGCGGGAGTACGAGCAGTACGTC. It encodes CASSHGREYEQYV.